Below are 30 T cell receptor beta chains sequenced from a single sample in a study of OX40 agonist ivuxolimab in advanced cancers. Only in-frame clones appear in the TCRdb table, and some are missing; sequencing was by immunoSEQ multiplex PCR. In the table there are some 100,000 clones, under 95% of which are singletons. The sample here was CD4+ or CD8+ T cells sorted from blood, taken in a trial of the OX40 agonist ivuxolimab. These receptors came from an adult with an advanced solid tumor such as melanoma, head and neck, liver or kidney cancer.

The chain employs TRBV7-3 and TRBJ1-2; D is undetermined. Germline V gene lookup returns CDR1 SGHTA and CDR2 FQGTGA. The germline V and J ends were trimmed by 2 bases and 6 bases, with 19 bases remaining between them. The CDR3 spans 16 residues. CDR3 nucleotide sequence: TGTGCCAGCAGCTTATTAGCCCCCCAAAGGGTTGATGGCTACACCTTC. Protein: CASSLLAPQRVDGYTF.

V gene TRBV11-3 combines with J gene TRBJ2-2; D not certain. This CDR3 has 16 residues. The germline V and J ends were trimmed by 1 base and 3 bases, with 12 bases remaining between them. The germline CDR1 and CDR2 sequences are SGHNT and YENEEA. The chain's CDR3 is CASSLGVTRDTGELFF. CDR3 nucleotides: TGTGCCAGCAGCTTAGGGGTTACAAGGGACACCGGGGAGCTGTTTTTT.

This clone was picked up one time. This rearrangement joins TRBV11-2 to TRBJ2-1; TRBD1 agrees at 10 bases. The trim removed 5 bases at V and 12 bases at J, leaving 10 bases unmatched. This CDR3 comprises 14 residues. Per the germline V gene, CDR1 is SGHAT and CDR2 is FQNNGV. The DNA of the CDR3 is TGTGCCAGCAGCCGGACAGGGGGTCAGCCTCGGCAGTTCTTC. As protein: CASSRTGGQPRQFF. The full variable domain, rest sourced from reference TRBV11-2 and TRBJ2-1, is EAGVAQSPRYKIIEKRQSVAFWCNPISGHATLYWYQQILGQGPKLLIQFQNNGVVDDSQLPKDRFSAERLKGVDSTLKIQPAKLEDSAVYLCASSRTGGQPRQFFGPGTRLTVL.

The chain recombines TRBV18 with TRBJ1-5, with D perhaps TRBD1 (5 bases). CDR1 and CDR2 (germline): KGHSH, LQKENI. CDR3 length: 15 amino acids. V shed 1 base and J shed 5 bases, with 12 bases lying between them. Here the CDR3 reads CASSPLAGTHQPQHF. CDR3 sequence (DNA): TGTGCCAGCTCACCACTGGCAGGGACCCATCAGCCCCAGCATTTT.

This chain links TRBV7-3 with TRBJ2-7, with D possibly matching TRBD2 (6 bases). The CDR3 contains 15 residues. The germline CDR1 and CDR2 sequences are SGHTA and FQGTGA. The germline V and J ends were trimmed by 2 bases and 4 bases, with 15 bases remaining between them. The CDR3 nucleotides read TGTGCCAGCAGCTTAGAGGGAGGCAGTTGGTACGAGCAGTACTTC. Translated, it gives CASSLEGGSWYEQYF. The variable domain in full, with the rest retrieved from reference TRBV7-3 and TRBJ2-7, is GAGVSQTPSNKVTEKGKYVELRCDPISGHTALYWYRQSLGQGPEFLIYFQGTGAADDSGLPNDRFFAVRPEGSVSTLKIQRTERGDSAVYLCASSLEGGSWYEQYFGPGTRLTVT.

This clone was recorded a few times. The gene calls are TRBV7-8 and TRBJ2-5, with 7 bases matching TRBD2. Unmatched junction bases numbered 3, after V lost 1 base and J lost 4 bases. In germline, CDR1 is SGHVS, CDR2 FQNEAQ. The CDR3 consists of 14 residues. The CDR3 sequence: CASSLGGGTETQYF. CDR3 bases: TGTGCCAGCAGCTTAGGGGGGGGGACAGAGACCCAGTACTTC.

The chain links TRBV4-2 to TRBJ1-4; 10 bases match TRBD1. The ends lost 4 bases at V and 7 bases at J; junction bases unmatched: 21. The CDR3 has 20 amino acids. CDR1 LGHNA and CDR2 YNFKEQ come from the germline V gene. CDR3: CASSPTPYGTGAGAIEKLFF. The CDR3 region has the DNA TGTGCCAGCAGCCCGACACCATACGGGACAGGGGCCGGAGCCATTGAAAAACTGTTTTTT.

The genes are TRBV18 and TRBJ1-1; the match to TRBD1 covers 10 bases. From germline, CDR1 is KGHSH and CDR2 LQKENI. V shed 2 bases and J 11 bases; nucleotides not matched to a gene: 14. The CDR3 contains 16 residues. CDR3: CASSPIPGQGVLEAFF. The DNA for the CDR3 is TGTGCCAGCTCACCAATCCCAGGACAGGGGGTATTGGAGGCTTTCTTT.

V is TRBV29-1 and J is TRBJ2-7; the match to TRBD2 covers 8 bases. This CDR3 spans 14 amino acids. The germline CDR1 and CDR2 sequences are SQVTM and ANQGSEA. The ends lost 6 bases at V and 0 bases at J; junction bases unmatched: 7. The CDR3 sequence: CSVYTSGGSYEQYF. CDR3 nucleotides: TGCAGCGTCTATACTAGCGGAGGCTCCTACGAGCAGTACTTC.

The chain recombines TRBV10-2 with TRBJ1-2, with D uncertain. This CDR3 contains 14 residues. Trimming stripped 2 bases from V and 4 bases from J, with 11 bases between. Germline CDR1 and CDR2: WSHSY and SAAADI. The DNA for the CDR3 is TGCGCCAGCAGTGAGGAGTCAGGTACCTATGGCTACACCTTC. It translates to CASSEESGTYGYTF.

This chain joins TRBV6-1 and TRBJ1-2; TRBD1 is a possible D gene (6 bases). V was clipped by 2 bases and J by 4 bases, with 14 bases between them. The CDR3 consists of 15 residues. Germline V gives CDR1 MNHNS, CDR2 SASEGT. The CDR3 region is CASSETGQQFYGYTF. CDR3 nucleotide sequence: TGTGCCAGCAGTGAAACAGGACAGCAGTTCTATGGCTACACCTTC.

This chain links TRBV6-6 with TRBJ1-2; 9 nucleotides match TRBD1. The germline V gene has CDR1 MNHNY and CDR2 SVGAGI (reference sequence). The CDR3 has 14 amino acids. V dropped 0 bases and J dropped 4; count of bases not matched to a gene: 0. The CDR3 protein is CASSYSTGGYGYTF. The CDR3 DNA sequence: TGTGCCAGCAGTTACTCGACAGGGGGCTATGGCTACACCTTC.

V usage is TRBV19 and J usage is TRBJ2-7; 10 positions agree with TRBD1. With V trimmed by 4 bases and J by 2 bases, 2 bases remained unmatched. The CDR3 consists of 14 residues. From germline, CDR1 is LNHDA and CDR2 SQIVND (reference sequence). CDR3 amino acids: CASSRDRGTYEQYF. The CDR3 region has the DNA TGTGCCAGTAGTAGGGACAGGGGCACCTACGAGCAGTACTTC.

The CDR3 protein is CASSSLKENTEAFF. CDR3 sequence (DNA): TGTGCCAGCAGCTCCTTGAAGGAGAACACTGAAGCTTTCTTT. The genes are TRBV5-4 and TRBJ1-1; D gene uncertain. The CDR3 contains 14 residues. Germline-derived CDR1 and CDR2 are SGHNT and YYREEE (reference sequence). V was pared by 3 bases and J by 1 base, with 10 bases between. Complete variable domain (other parts from reference TRBV5-4 and TRBJ1-1): ETGVTQSPTHLIKTRGQQVTLRCSSQSGHNTVSWYQQALGQGPQFIFQYYREEENGRGNFPPRFSGLQFPNYSSELNVNALELDDSALYLCASSSLKENTEAFFGQGTRLTVV.

The rearrangement uses TRBV30 and TRBJ2-7, with a possible D match to TRBD1 (6 bases). The CDR3 has 13 amino acids. V was clipped by 5 bases and J by 3 bases, with 14 bases between them. Germline CDR1 reads GTSNPN; CDR2 reads SVGIG (reference sequence). The CDR3 sequence: CAWGGRGDYEQYF. CDR3 bases: TGTGCCTGGGGCGGCAGGGGAGACTACGAGCAGTACTTC. The entire variable domain, with the rest obtained from reference TRBV30 and TRBJ2-7, is as follows: SQTIHQWPATLVQPVGSPLSLECTVEGTSNPNLYWYRQAAGRGLQLLFYSVGIGQISSEVPQNLSASRPQDRQFILSSKKLLLSDSGFYLCAWGGRGDYEQYFGPGTRLTVT.

This sequence joins TRBV5-4 and TRBJ1-5; tentative D call: TRBD1 (6 bases). Germline CDR1 and CDR2: SGHNT and YYREEE (reference sequence). The CDR3 consists of 14 residues. Trimming stripped 1 base from V and 5 bases from J, with 10 bases between. CDR3 DNA: TGTGCCAGCAGCTTGCAGGGGCGCGATCAGCCCCAGCATTTT. Its translation is CASSLQGRDQPQHF.

The V call is TRBV5-6, the J call TRBJ1-2; D remains unclear. Trimming cost V 2 bases and J 0 bases, with 8 bases left between them. The CDR3 is made up of 14 amino acids. Germline V gene data show CDR1 as SGHDT and CDR2 as YYEEEE. CDR3 residues: CASSFDRANYGYTF. CDR3 nucleotide sequence: TGTGCCAGCAGCTTCGATCGGGCTAACTATGGCTACACCTTC.

CDR3 nucleotides: TGCGCCAGCAGCTTGGGGGCAGGGCCCGCCGGGGAGCTGTTTTTT. As protein: CASSLGAGPAGELFF. The chain links TRBV5-1 to TRBJ2-2, with D perhaps TRBD1 (5 bases). V was cut by 0 bases and J by 6 bases, with 12 bases left in between. The CDR3 is made up of 15 amino acids. CDR1 is SGHRS, CDR2 YFSETQ, per germline. The entire variable domain, with the rest obtained from reference TRBV5-1 and TRBJ2-2, is as follows: KAGVTQTPRYLIKTRGQQVTLSCSPISGHRSVSWYQQTPGQGLQFLFEYFSETQRNKGNFPGRFSGRQFSNSRSEMNVSTLELGDSALYLCASSLGAGPAGELFFGEGSRLTVL.

The chain combines TRBV7-8 with TRBJ1-1; no firm D call. The CDR3 runs to 14 residues. Trimming took off 1 base at V and 4 bases at J, with 10 bases between the two ends. The germline V gene encodes CDR1 SGHVS and CDR2 FQNEAQ. In nucleotides, the CDR3 is TGTGCCAGCAGCTTAGATCTTACGGGCACTGAAGCTTTCTTT. Its protein product is CASSLDLTGTEAFF.

This rearrangement joins TRBV7-9 to TRBJ2-3, with TRBD1 as a possible D gene (6 bases). Germline V lookup: CDR1 SEHNR, CDR2 FQNEAQ (reference sequence). This CDR3 region has 16 residues. The V end lost 4 bases, the J end lost 2 bases, and 16 bases lay between the germline ends. Written as DNA, the CDR3 is TGTGCCAGCAGCTCTCGGGACAAAGATTTCACAGATACGCAGTATTTT. Its translation is CASSSRDKDFTDTQYF.

The chain recombines TRBV5-6 with TRBJ2-3; TRBD2 aligns across 12 bases. This CDR3 has 16 residues. Looked up from germline, CDR1 is SGHDT and CDR2 is YYEEEE. The V and J ends lost 1 base and 2 bases, in that order; junction bases with no gene match: 2. The CDR3 nucleotides are TGTGCCAGCAGCTTGAGACTAGCGGGAGTCACAGATACGCAGTATTTT. It specifies CASSLRLAGVTDTQYF.

V gene TRBV7-9 combines with J gene TRBJ1-2, with D possibly matching TRBD1 (5 bases). Trimming pared 5 bases from V and 3 bases from J, leaving 10 bases between. Germline V CDR1 and CDR2: SEHNR, FQNEAQ (reference sequence). CDR3 length: 13 amino acids. The CDR3 loop is CASSQRQHYGYTF. The DNA of the CDR3 is TGTGCCAGCAGCCAACGACAGCACTATGGCTACACCTTC.

V and J are TRBV7-2 and TRBJ2-1; the D call may be TRBD1 or TRBD2 (6 bases each). The CDR3 consists of 15 residues. CDR1 and CDR2 from the germline V gene are SGHTA and FQGNSA. V lost 1 base and J 9 bases, leaving 16 bases between the germline ends. The CDR3: CASSLVLGGGFEQFF. CDR3 bases: TGTGCCAGCAGCTTAGTTTTGGGGGGCGGCTTTGAGCAGTTCTTC.

The chain carries TRBV7-3 and TRBJ2-1; D is undetermined. The length of the CDR3 is 14 residues. Germline-derived CDR1 and CDR2 are SGHTA and FQGTGA. V was pared by 2 bases and J by 5 bases, with 10 bases between. Written as DNA, the CDR3 is TGTGCCAGCAGCTTACTGAACTCAGACAATGAGCAGTTCTTC. Protein sequence: CASSLLNSDNEQFF.

This chain joins TRBV18 and TRBJ1-3; possible D gene TRBD1, 5 bases. The CDR3 totals 16 residues. V was trimmed by 2 bases and J by 0 bases, leaving 11 bases between them. The V gene's germline CDR1 is KGHSH and CDR2 LQKENI. The DNA for the CDR3 is TGTGCCAGCTCACCAAATACAGGTTACTCTGGAAACACCATATATTTT. It specifies CASSPNTGYSGNTIYF.

The rearrangement joins TRBV28 to TRBJ2-7; D might be TRBD2 (6 bases). Germline lookup yields CDR1 MDHEN and CDR2 SYDVKM. The CDR3 is 18 residues long. Deletions cut 3 bases from V and 2 bases from J, with 23 bases between. The CDR3 DNA is TGTGCCAGCAGTTTTTCTTGGGCGGATCTAGCGAAAACCTACGAGCAGTACTTC. Translating it yields CASSFSWADLAKTYEQYF.

The chain is built from TRBV11-3 and TRBJ2-5, with TRBD2 identical over 9 bases. Germline V CDR1 and CDR2: SGHNT, YENEEA. V lost 8 bases and J lost 5; bases outside the gene matches: 15. The CDR3 is made up of 16 amino acids. CDR3 DNA: TGTGCCAGCGGGCTAGGGTTAGCGGGAGTTGTGGAGACCCAGTACTTC. It specifies CASGLGLAGVVETQYF.

This rearrangement joins TRBV29-1 to TRBJ2-7; the match to TRBD1 covers 9 bases. The CDR3 length is 14 residues. Germline CDR1 and CDR2: SQVTM and ANQGSEA. The V and J ends lost 7 bases and 2 bases, in that order; junction bases with no gene match: 9. The CDR3 protein is CSAGRTGATYEQYF. The CDR3 nucleotides read TGCAGCGCCGGGAGGACAGGGGCAACCTACGAGCAGTACTTC.

The rearrangement joins TRBV30 to TRBJ2-7; TRBD2 matches 7 bases. From germline, CDR1 is GTSNPN and CDR2 SVGIG (reference sequence). Trimming at V came to 1 base and at J to 7 bases, leaving 16 bases not matched to a gene. This CDR3 spans 16 amino acids. The CDR3 DNA sequence: TGTGCCTGGAGTGCCGGGCGGACTAGGGGTTATCGGGAGCAGTACTTC. Translating gives CAWSAGRTRGYREQYF.

J is TRBJ2-3 and V is TRBV30; 10 bases fit TRBD1. The germline V gene encodes CDR1 GTSNPN and CDR2 SVGIG (reference sequence). J was trimmed by 5 bases and V by 5 bases; bases with no gene match: 7. The CDR3 is 14 amino acids. The CDR3 DNA reads TGTGCCTGGCGGGGACAGGGGAGTAAAGATACGCAGTATTTT. Translated, it gives CAWRGQGSKDTQYF.